The next 9 T cell receptor beta chains were all read from a single sample in a study of CD8 T cells in ankylosing spondylitis. MiXCR, run by TCRdb on the 5' RACE reads, gives a single entry per CDR3 protein. The table has under 15,000 distinct CDR3 sequences, 2.5% to 3% seen once. The material sequenced was blood, either unsorted or a sorted T cell fraction (not recorded which). The origin of the receptors is a male donor with ankylosing spondylitis or in good health (not recorded which).

Relative to its sample, this clonotype is medium-sized. V gene TRBV9 combines with J gene TRBJ2-3, with unresolved D. CDR3 length: 15 residues. V was trimmed by 4 bases and J by 2 bases, leaving 14 bases between them. Germline V lookup: CDR1 SGDLS, CDR2 YYNGEE. The CDR3 DNA reads TGTGCCAGCAGCCACCCGACGGACCCCACAGATACGCAGTATTTT. Translating gives CASSHPTDPTDTQYF.

In this sample, this clonotype is medium-sized. The rearrangement links TRBV9 to TRBJ2-2; possibly TRBD1 for D (5 bases). V lost 4 bases, J lost 6 bases, and 16 bases lay in between. CDR3 length equals 15 residues. Germline CDR1 SGDLS, CDR2 YYNGEE. The CDR3 sequence: CASSTQGSPAGELFF. The CDR3 coding sequence is TGTGCCAGCAGCACCCAGGGCAGTCCGGCCGGGGAGCTGTTTTTT.

This clonotype occurred many times. This chain connects TRBV9 to TRBJ2-7, with D hard to call. This CDR3 spans 16 amino acids. Trimming left V 0 bases short and J 0 bases short, with 13 bases between. The germline CDR1 and CDR2 sequences are SGDLS and YYNGEE. CDR3 sequence (DNA): TGTGCCAGCAGCGTAGATTTAGCCGTGAGCTCCTACGAGCAGTACTTC. Translated: CASSVDLAVSSYEQYF.

Many counts were recorded for this clonotype. CDR3 protein: CASSAKTGSGDTQYF. Written as DNA, the CDR3 is TGTGCCAGCAGCGCTAAAACAGGAAGCGGAGATACGCAGTATTTT. The chain couples TRBV9 to TRBJ2-3; D could derive from TRBD1 or TRBD2 (5 bases each). The CDR3 contains 15 residues. The V and J ends lost 3 bases and 5 bases respectively, with 16 bases between them. CDR1 and CDR2 (germline): SGDLS, YYNGEE.

This rearrangement joins TRBV9 to TRBJ2-5; 7 bases line up with TRBD2. CDR3 length: 17 amino acids. CDR1 and CDR2 from the germline V gene are SGDLS and YYNGEE. The J segment lost 2 bases and the V segment lost 0 bases, leaving 10 bases of the junction unmatched. CDR3 in amino acids: CASSVDTPGGRQETQYF. CDR3 nucleotides: TGTGCCAGCAGCGTAGACACCCCCGGGGGGAGGCAAGAGACCCAGTACTTC. Complete variable domain (other parts from reference TRBV9 and TRBJ2-5): DSGVTQTPKHLITATGQRVTLRCSPRSGDLSVYWYQQSLDQGLQFLIQYYNGEERAKGNILERFSAQQFPDLHSELNLSSLELGDSALYFCASSVDTPGGRQETQYFGPGTRLLVL.

By sample fraction, this clonotype is medium-sized. The chain uses TRBV9 and TRBJ2-7, with TRBD2 matching over 9 bases. This CDR3 spans 16 amino acids. The germline CDR1 and CDR2 sequences are SGDLS and YYNGEE. The V gene end was trimmed by 1 base and the J gene end by 6 bases; junction bases not matched to a gene: 11. This CDR3 reads CASSVLGLAASTEQYF. CDR3 bases: TGTGCCAGCAGCGTACTGGGACTAGCAGCGAGTACCGAGCAGTACTTC. Looking up the rest from reference TRBV9 and TRBJ2-7 gives the full variable domain: DSGVTQTPKHLITATGQRVTLRCSPRSGDLSVYWYQQSLDQGLQFLIQYYNGEERAKGNILERFSAQQFPDLHSELNLSSLELGDSALYFCASSVLGLAASTEQYFGPGTRLTVT.

This clonotype has ten or more counts. V and J are TRBV9 and TRBJ2-5; 9 bases match TRBD2. Germline CDR1 reads SGDLS; CDR2 reads YYNGEE. The CDR3 extends over 15 amino acids. V lost 4 bases, J lost 5 bases, and 9 bases stayed unmatched. CDR3 DNA: TGTGCCAGCAGCCCCCATAGCGGGAGCGGTGAGACCCAGTACTTC. This sequence encodes CASSPHSGSGETQYF. Full variable domain (remainder filled in from reference TRBV9 and TRBJ2-5): DSGVTQTPKHLITATGQRVTLRCSPRSGDLSVYWYQQSLDQGLQFLIQYYNGEERAKGNILERFSAQQFPDLHSELNLSSLELGDSALYFCASSPHSGSGETQYFGPGTRLLVL.

V gene TRBV9 combines with J gene TRBJ2-5; D remains ambiguous. Germline CDR1 reads SGDLS; CDR2 reads YYNGEE. CDR3 size: 13 residues. The V end was cut by 2 bases, the J end by 5 bases, with 10 bases between. Here the CDR3 reads CASSVHTLETQYF. In DNA, the CDR3 is TGTGCCAGCAGCGTCCATACTCTCGAGACCCAGTACTTC.

This clonotype came up many times. J is TRBJ2-3 and V is TRBV9, with D perhaps TRBD1 (6 bases). The germline V gene has CDR1 SGDLS and CDR2 YYNGEE. CDR3 length: 16 residues. Trimming stripped 3 bases from V and 0 bases from J, with 14 bases between. The CDR3 loop reads CASSAEQGLSTDTQYF. CDR3 DNA: TGTGCCAGCAGCGCAGAACAGGGTCTAAGCACAGATACGCAGTATTTT.